The clone carrying this T cell receptor (beta chain) has ten or more counts. Its antigen is currently unknown. Amplification yielded TCR beta CDR3 regions, with RNA transcripts as the source. The HTBI primer set was used in a first-round RT-PCR of the TCR CDR3. TCRdb called the multiplex PCR reads again in MiXCR, with one record for every CDR3 protein. The sample comprises 500,000 to 650,000 distinct CDR3 sequences, 17% of which are singletons, and approximately 15% rests with the top ten. This specimen comes from a study of T cells in Graves' hyperthyroidism and ophthalmopathy. Study-level background: Sampling of peripheral blood happened at initial diagnosis, prior to any treatment.

General observations from the study: A model of 13 V-J pairs discriminated ophthalmopathy from stable hyperthyroidism.

The sequencing sample was made of blood. The sequence came from a woman between 18 and 29 years old with Graves' ophthalmopathy.

CDR3 in DNA: TGTGCCAGCAGTTTATCGGGACAGGGTGGCAATCAGCCCCAGCATTTT. This encodes CASSLSGQGGNQPQHF. J is TRBJ1-5 and V is TRBV27; 9 bases line up with TRBD1. The CDR3 runs 16 residues. Trimming at V came to 0 bases and at J to 2 bases, leaving 2 bases not matched to a gene. The V gene's germline CDR1 is MNHEY and CDR2 SMNVEV (reference sequence).